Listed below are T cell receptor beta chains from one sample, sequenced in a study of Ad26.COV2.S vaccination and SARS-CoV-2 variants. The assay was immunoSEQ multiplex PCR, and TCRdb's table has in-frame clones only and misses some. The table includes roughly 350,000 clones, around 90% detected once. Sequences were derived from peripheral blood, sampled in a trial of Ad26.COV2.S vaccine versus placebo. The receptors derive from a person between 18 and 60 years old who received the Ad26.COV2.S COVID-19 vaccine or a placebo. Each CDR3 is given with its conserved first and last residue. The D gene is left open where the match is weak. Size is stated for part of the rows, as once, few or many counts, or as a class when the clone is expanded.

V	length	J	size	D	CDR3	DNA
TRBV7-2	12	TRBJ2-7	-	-	CASSMSRGEQYF	TGTGCCAGCAGCATGTCCCGGGGCGAGCAGTACTTC
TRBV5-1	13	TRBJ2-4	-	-	CASSLEAKNIQYF	TGCGCCAGCAGCTTGGAAGCCAAAAACATTCAGTACTTC
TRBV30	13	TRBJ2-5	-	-	CAWSVGQKETQYF	TGTGCCTGGAGTGTGGGCCAAAAAGAGACCCAGTACTTC
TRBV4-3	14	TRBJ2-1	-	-	CASSPGSVDNEQFF	TGCGCCAGCAGCCCTGGTAGCGTGGACAATGAGCAGTTCTTC
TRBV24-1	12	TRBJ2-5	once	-	CATSDPDTPQYF	TGTGCCACCAGTGATCCCGACACTCCCCAGTACTTC
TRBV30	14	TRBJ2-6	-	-	CAWSLGSGANVLTF	TGTGCCTGGAGTTTGGGCTCTGGGGCCAACGTCCTGACTTTC
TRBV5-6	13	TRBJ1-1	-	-	CASSWGDSTEAFF	TGTGCCAGCAGCTGGGGGGATTCTACTGAAGCTTTCTTT
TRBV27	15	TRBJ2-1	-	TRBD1	CASRYSGTGVDEQFF	TGTGCCAGCAGATACTCCGGGACAGGTGTCGATGAGCAGTTCTTC
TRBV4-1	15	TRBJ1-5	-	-	CASSPGPYSNQPQHF	TGCGCCAGCAGTCCGGGCCCTTATAGCAATCAGCCCCAGCATTTT
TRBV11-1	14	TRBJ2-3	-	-	CASSFRLPADTQYF	TGTGCCAGCAGCTTCCGACTCCCGGCCGATACGCAGTATTTT